A single sample gave rise to the 18 T cell receptor beta chains below, sequenced in a study of vaccination effects on CD4 cells after COVID-19. Before sequencing, viral peptide pools were used by the ViraFEST assay to expand antigen-specific CD4+ T cells. Isolation of CD4+ T cells took place after approximately 10 days of culture. Recipients of the vaccine had no prior SARS-CoV-2 infection and negative nucleocapsid antibodies. Antigens for these TCRs are unknown. Sequenced by immunoSEQ multiplex PCR; TCRdb stores in-frame clones only, minus some. The sample consists of about 73,000 clones, about 70% of them appearing once. Sequencing was performed on CD4+ T cells from PBMCs cultured with HCoV-NL63 spike peptides, taken before COVID-19 vaccination. The receptor source for this set is a human donor who received a COVID-19 vaccine.

This chain joins TRBV6-4 and TRBJ1-2; D is unclear. V was cut by 4 bases and J by 0 bases, with 9 bases left in between. Germline lookup yields CDR1 MRHNA and CDR2 SNTAGT. CDR3 length: 14 residues. The CDR3 sequence: CASSVSAANYGYTF. The CDR3 DNA reads TGTGCCAGCAGTGTCAGCGCCGCTAACTATGGCTACACCTTC.

The chain combines TRBV19 with TRBJ2-5; D call uncertain. CDR3 length equals 16 residues. Germline lookup yields CDR1 LNHDA and CDR2 SQIVND (reference sequence). The V and J ends lost 5 bases and 2 bases respectively, with 18 bases between them. CDR3 amino acids: CASSGHGFSSQETQYF. The CDR3 DNA sequence: TGTGCCAGTAGTGGGCACGGGTTCTCCTCTCAAGAGACCCAGTACTTC.

V gene TRBV18 combines with J gene TRBJ1-1; D is uncertain. This CDR3 contains 14 residues. The ends were cut back, 2 bases at V and 0 bases at J, with 7 bases in the middle. The germline V gene encodes CDR1 KGHSH and CDR2 LQKENI. The CDR3: CASSPTVVNTEAFF. CDR3 in DNA: TGTGCCAGCTCACCAACCGTTGTGAACACTGAAGCTTTCTTT.

The CDR3 region has the DNA TGTGCTAGTGCCTTAGTGACTAGCAGGAGAGATACGCAGTATTTT. This codes for CASALVTSRRDTQYF. The chain carries TRBV12-5 and TRBJ2-3; TRBD2 agrees at 7 bases. Germline assignment: CDR1 LGHNT and CDR2 FRNRAP. The length of the CDR3 is 15 residues. J gave up 5 bases and V 7 bases, and 12 bases lay outside the gene matches.

This rearrangement joins TRBV28 to TRBJ1-2, with 9 bases aligning to TRBD1. With 4 bases clipped from V and 8 bases from J, the junction kept 5 bases outside the gene matches. Germline CDR1 and CDR2: MDHEN and SYDVKM. The CDR3 covers 13 residues. In DNA, the CDR3 is TGTGCCAGCAGTTCCGGGACAGGGTTCGGCTACACCTTC. Translated, it gives CASSSGTGFGYTF.

V usage is TRBV5-4 and J usage is TRBJ2-5; TRBD2 matches 8 bases. Germline V gene data show CDR1 as SGHNT and CDR2 as YYREEE (reference sequence). The J segment lost 1 base and the V segment lost 0 bases, leaving 5 bases of the junction unmatched. This CDR3 region has 16 residues. The DNA of the CDR3 is TGTGCCAGCAGCTTGGTGGGGCGGGGGGCCCAAGAGACCCAGTACTTC. Protein sequence: CASSLVGRGAQETQYF.

This clone was seen just once. V and J are TRBV28 and TRBJ2-7; D ambiguous. The CDR3 has 12 residues. Germline CDR1 and CDR2: MDHEN and SYDVKM. V was pared by 6 bases and J by 7 bases, with 13 bases between. Here the CDR3 reads CASSSSVGEQYV. CDR3 DNA sequence: TGTGCCAGCAGCTCGTCGGTGGGGGAGCAGTACGTC.

This rearrangement joins TRBV6-5 to TRBJ2-3, with a tentative D call TRBD1 (6 bases). The V gene's germline CDR1 is MNHEY and CDR2 SVGAGI. Trimming left V 5 bases short and J 3 bases short, with 15 bases between. The CDR3 length is 15 residues. CDR3 sequence reads: CASSLTGKFTDTQYF. The CDR3 bases are TGTGCCAGCAGTCTCACAGGGAAGTTTACAGATACGCAGTATTTT.

This sequence joins TRBV19 and TRBJ1-1; 10 positions agree with TRBD1. V lost 5 bases and J lost 3; bases outside the gene matches: 3. This CDR3 has 14 amino acids. Germline V gene data show CDR1 as LNHDA and CDR2 as SQIVND (reference sequence). The CDR3 protein is CASSRQGADTEAFF. The CDR3, as DNA: TGTGCCAGTAGTCGACAGGGGGCTGACACTGAAGCTTTCTTT.

The genes are TRBV6-5 and TRBJ1-3; D gene uncertain. The CDR3 is 16 amino acids. V lost 0 bases and J lost 2, with 11 bases in between. Germline V gives CDR1 MNHEY, CDR2 SVGAGI. The CDR3 reads CASSYSSVMAGNTIYF. As DNA, the CDR3 is TGTGCCAGCAGTTACTCCTCGGTAATGGCTGGAAACACCATATATTTT.

The rearrangement uses TRBV18 and TRBJ1-5; D gene uncertain. Per the germline V gene, CDR1 is KGHSH and CDR2 is LQKENI. The V end lost 4 bases, the J end lost 0 bases, and 10 bases lay between the germline ends. There are 15 residues in the CDR3. CDR3 DNA: TGTGCCAGCTCACTAGACCAGAATAGCAATCAGCCCCAGCATTTT. Protein sequence: CASSLDQNSNQPQHF.

V is TRBV7-8 and J is TRBJ1-2, with 7 bases matching TRBD1. Germline CDR1 reads SGHVS; CDR2 reads FQNEAQ. The CDR3 is made up of 16 amino acids. The J segment lost 7 bases and the V segment lost 5 bases, leaving 16 bases of the junction unmatched. The CDR3 here is CASSLNRGSLPSGYTF. The DNA for the CDR3 is TGTGCCAGCAGCCTCAACAGGGGAAGCCTTCCTAGTGGCTACACCTTC.

The chain links TRBV5-1 to TRBJ2-5; no clear D gene. The germline V gene encodes CDR1 SGHRS and CDR2 YFSETQ. The ends were cut back, 3 bases at V and 0 bases at J, with 9 bases in the middle. The CDR3 has 14 residues. This chain's CDR3 is CASSSHGDQETQYF. CDR3 DNA sequence: TGCGCCAGCAGCTCCCATGGCGACCAAGAGACCCAGTACTTC.

The chain joins TRBV29-1 to TRBJ1-3; 7 bases match TRBD1. Per the germline V gene, CDR1 is SQVTM and CDR2 is ANQGSEA. The ends lost 3 bases at V and 2 bases at J; junction bases unmatched: 4. The CDR3 totals 14 residues. CDR3: CSVELTGPGNTIYF. The CDR3 DNA reads TGCAGCGTTGAGTTGACAGGGCCTGGAAACACCATATATTTT.

The chain combines TRBV5-4 with TRBJ1-1; 7 positions match TRBD1. Germline CDR1 and CDR2: SGHNT and YYREEE (reference sequence). V shed 5 bases and J 3 bases; nucleotides not matched to a gene: 10. The CDR3 sequence is 15 residues long. CDR3 DNA: TGTGCCAGCAGACCAAACAGGGGCCGGGACACTGAAGCTTTCTTT. This gives the protein CASRPNRGRDTEAFF.

The chain links TRBV10-1 to TRBJ1-2; D may be TRBD1 (5 bases). Germline V lookup: CDR1 WNHNN, CDR2 SYGVQD (reference sequence). This CDR3 spans 13 amino acids. Deletions cut 3 bases from V and 4 bases from J, with 9 bases between. CDR3 in amino acids: CASSDARAYGYTF. CDR3 bases: TGCGCCAGCAGTGATGCCAGGGCCTATGGCTACACCTTC.

V is TRBV5-4 and J is TRBJ2-3, with no clear D. Germline V gene data show CDR1 as SGHNT and CDR2 as YYREEE (reference sequence). The CDR3 runs 16 residues. V was pared by 4 bases and J by 3 bases, with 18 bases between. The CDR3 reads CASSDSWGLATDTQYF. CDR3 nucleotide sequence: TGTGCCAGCAGCGATTCCTGGGGTCTGGCTACAGATACGCAGTATTTT. Full variable domain (rest looked up from reference TRBV5-4 and TRBJ2-3): ETGVTQSPTHLIKTRGQQVTLRCSSQSGHNTVSWYQQALGQGPQFIFQYYREEENGRGNFPPRFSGLQFPNYSSELNVNALELDDSALYLCASSDSWGLATDTQYFGPGTRLTVL.

The chain employs TRBV19 and TRBJ1-5, with 7 bases fitting TRBD1. Germline CDR1 LNHDA, CDR2 SQIVND (reference sequence). This CDR3 is 16 amino acids long. The J segment lost 1 base and the V segment lost 4 bases, leaving 7 bases of the junction unmatched. The chain's CDR3 is CASSTRQGLSNQPQHF. The DNA of the CDR3 is TGTGCCAGTAGTACCCGACAGGGTCTAAGCAATCAGCCCCAGCATTTT.